This T cell receptor beta chain comes out of a study of cytomegalovirus exposure and HLA in healthy donors. Across the whole study: The roughly 120 validation repertoires, a later analysis reported, used the same platform as the approximately 670 first-cohort repertoires.

Sequencing used immunoSEQ multiplex PCR; TCRdb keeps in-frame clones, though not all of them. The sample lists roughly 100,000 clones; roughly nine tenths were seen once. Concerning this clone itself: Its target is not known.

Notes on the study in general: The authors enumerated roughly 160 TCR beta chains as linked to cytomegalovirus. According to a later analysis, TCR clusters from the first cohort tended to co-occur in the 120 or so validation repertoires.

Trimming at V came to 3 bases and at J to 4 bases, leaving 10 bases not matched to a gene. The CDR3 is made up of 17 amino acids. The germline V gene has CDR1 SGHTA and CDR2 FQGNSA. The donors were members of the roughly 130-subject validation cohort (separate from the roughly 680-subject first cohort). The TCR sequence derives from a woman aged 18-30 years in good health and CMV-seropositive. The V and J genes are TRBV7-2 and TRBJ2-1; 9 bases agree with TRBD2. Material: PBMCs. The CDR3 reads CASSLGWGRGGYNEQFF. The CDR3 nucleotides are TGTGCCAGCAGCTTGGGATGGGGGCGGGGGGGATACAATGAGCAGTTCTTC.